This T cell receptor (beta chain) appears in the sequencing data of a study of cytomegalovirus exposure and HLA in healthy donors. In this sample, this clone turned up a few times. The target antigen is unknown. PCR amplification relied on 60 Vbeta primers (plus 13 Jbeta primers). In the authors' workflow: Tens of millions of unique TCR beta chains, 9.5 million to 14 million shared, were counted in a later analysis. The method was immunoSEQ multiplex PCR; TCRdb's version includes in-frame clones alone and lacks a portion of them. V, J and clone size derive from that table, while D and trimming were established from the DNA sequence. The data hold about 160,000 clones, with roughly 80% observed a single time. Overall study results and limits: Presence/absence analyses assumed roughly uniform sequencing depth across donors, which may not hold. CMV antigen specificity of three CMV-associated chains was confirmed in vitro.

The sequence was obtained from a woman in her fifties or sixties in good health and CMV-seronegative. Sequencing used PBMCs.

Here the CDR3 reads CASSFAGTDEQYF. CDR3 nucleotide sequence: TGTGCCAGCAGCTTCGCGGGTACGGACGAGCAGTACTTC. The V call is TRBV5-4, the J call TRBJ2-7, with D perhaps TRBD2 (5 bases). Germline loops: CDR1 SGHNT, CDR2 YYREEE (reference sequence). With 2 bases removed from V and 5 bases from J, the gap between germline ends came to 11 bases. This CDR3 comprises 13 residues.